This T cell receptor beta chain comes out of a study of regulatory T cells in long-lasting Graves disease. On the study more broadly: Graves' patients (newly diagnosed) had been on antithyroid drugs under 3 months. Study findings and constraints: Public clonotype sharing was higher in persistent than newly diagnosed patients.

The time point here: newly diagnosed GD, antithyroid drugs for less than 3 months. PBMC RNA served as the TCR library source. CDR3 length equals 14 residues. Losses at the gene ends were 6 bases for V and 3 bases for J; bases not matched to a gene: 5. Germline CDR1 MNHNS, CDR2 SASEGT. This clonotype came up many times. Its antigen is unidentified. To make TCR beta libraries, researchers used iRepertoire HTBI primers and Arm-PCR of CDR3 regions. A single record per CDR3 protein comes from TCRdb applying MiXCR to the multiplex PCR reads. The data show about 200,000 distinct CDR3 sequences, approximately 19% seen once. The same specimen was also included in a second study, on T cells in Graves' hyperthyroidism and ophthalmopathy. Turning to that study: Most thyroid-expanded clonotypes above 0.001 were also found in blood.

This TCR came from a woman aged 30 to 39 with Graves disease. This specimen was peripheral blood mononuclear cells (PBMCs), taken at new diagnosis, from a patient treated with antithyroid drugs. The chain carries TRBV6-1 and TRBJ1-2; 9 bases agree with TRBD1. CDR3 in amino acids: CASSSGTGHYGYTF. The CDR3 nucleotides read TGTGCCAGCAGCTCCGGGACAGGGCACTATGGCTACACCTTC.